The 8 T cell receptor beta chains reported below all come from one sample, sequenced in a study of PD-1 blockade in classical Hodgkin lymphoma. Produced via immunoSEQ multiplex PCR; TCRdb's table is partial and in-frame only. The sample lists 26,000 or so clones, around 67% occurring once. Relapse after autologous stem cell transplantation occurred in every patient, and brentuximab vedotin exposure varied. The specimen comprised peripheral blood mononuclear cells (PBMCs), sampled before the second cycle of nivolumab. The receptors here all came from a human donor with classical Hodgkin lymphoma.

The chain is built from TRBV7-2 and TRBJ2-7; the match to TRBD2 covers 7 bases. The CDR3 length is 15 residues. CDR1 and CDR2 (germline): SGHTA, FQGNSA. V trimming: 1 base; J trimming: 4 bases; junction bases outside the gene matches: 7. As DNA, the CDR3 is TGTGCCAGCAGCTTAGGGCTAGCGGCCGGGTACGAGCAGTACTTC. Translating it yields CASSLGLAAGYEQYF.

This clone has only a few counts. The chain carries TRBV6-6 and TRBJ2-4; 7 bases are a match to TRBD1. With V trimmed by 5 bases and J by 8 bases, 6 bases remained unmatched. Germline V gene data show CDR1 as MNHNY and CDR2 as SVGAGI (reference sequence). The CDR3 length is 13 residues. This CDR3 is CASSQDRQYIQYF. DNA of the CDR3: TGTGCCAGCAGTCAGGACAGGCAGTACATTCAGTACTTC.

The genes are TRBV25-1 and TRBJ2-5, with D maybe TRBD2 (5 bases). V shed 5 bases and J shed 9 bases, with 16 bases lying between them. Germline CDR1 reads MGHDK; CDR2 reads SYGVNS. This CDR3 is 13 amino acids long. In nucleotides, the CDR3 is TGTGCCAGCAGTCAGGACCCGGAGAGGGCCCAGTACTTC. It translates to CASSQDPERAQYF.

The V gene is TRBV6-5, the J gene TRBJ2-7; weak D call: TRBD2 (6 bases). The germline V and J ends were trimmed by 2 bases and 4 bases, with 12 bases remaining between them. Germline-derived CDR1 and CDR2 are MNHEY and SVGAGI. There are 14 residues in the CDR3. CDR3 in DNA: TGTGCCAGCAGTTACGCGGGATGGGGTTACGAGCAGTACTTC. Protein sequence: CASSYAGWGYEQYF.

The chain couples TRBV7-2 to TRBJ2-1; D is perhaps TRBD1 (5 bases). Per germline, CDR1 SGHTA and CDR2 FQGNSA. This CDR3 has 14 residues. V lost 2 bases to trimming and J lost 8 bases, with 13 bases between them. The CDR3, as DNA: TGTGCCAGCAGCTTAATCCTCCAAGGGGATGAGCAGTTCTTC. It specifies CASSLILQGDEQFF.

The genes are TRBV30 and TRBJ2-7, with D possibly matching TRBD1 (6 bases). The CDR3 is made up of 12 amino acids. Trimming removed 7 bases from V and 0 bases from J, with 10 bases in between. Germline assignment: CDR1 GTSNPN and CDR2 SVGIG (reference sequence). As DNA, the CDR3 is TGTGCCTTGAGGGACACCTCCTACGAGCAGTACTTC. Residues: CALRDTSYEQYF.

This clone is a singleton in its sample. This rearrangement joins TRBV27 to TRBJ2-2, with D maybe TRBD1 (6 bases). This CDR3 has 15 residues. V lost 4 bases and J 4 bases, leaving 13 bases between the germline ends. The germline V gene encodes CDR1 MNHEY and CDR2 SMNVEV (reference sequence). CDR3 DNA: TGTGCCAGCAGTTCATCCGACAGGACCACCGGGGAGCTGTTTTTT. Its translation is CASSSSDRTTGELFF.

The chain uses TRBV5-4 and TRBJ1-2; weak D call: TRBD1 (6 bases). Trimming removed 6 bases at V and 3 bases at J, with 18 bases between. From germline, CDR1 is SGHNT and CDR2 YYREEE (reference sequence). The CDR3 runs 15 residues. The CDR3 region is CASKSGGGLDYGYTF. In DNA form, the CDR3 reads TGTGCCAGCAAAAGCGGGGGGGGCCTAGACTATGGCTACACCTTC.